This T cell receptor (beta chain) was profiled in a study of T cells in Graves' hyperthyroidism and ophthalmopathy (dated by TCRdb to 2018 to 2020). At the level of the whole study: Peripheral blood samples were taken at initial diagnosis, before any treatment was given. The 80 to 100 discovery patients were randomly divided into training and test sets at a 7:3 ratio. After blood sampling, hyperthyroidism patients were treated with methimazole at a starting dose of 30 mg daily, and ophthalmopathy patients were treated with high-dose intravenous methylprednisolone. Thyroid tissue and blood T-cell repertoires from several Graves' hyperthyroidism patients were also compared in the study. Whether ophthalmopathy could be predicted prospectively was tested in an independent validation cohort made up of under 20 hyperthyroidism patients plus 17 patients who later progressed to ophthalmopathy. TCR V-J signatures able to tell the groups apart were searched for in a discovery cohort of approximately 95 patients, of whom under 45 had Graves' ophthalmopathy and around 57 had stable Graves' hyperthyroidism. The paper reports TCR Vbeta CDR3 sequencing of approximately 130 peripheral blood samples: 43 ophthalmopathy, under 85 hyperthyroidism and about 17 progressor patients. On the study overall, not on this receptor specifically: No statistical method was used to set the sample size in advance, and investigators knew the group allocation. A 13 V-J signature model separated ophthalmopathy from stable hyperthyroidism, with about 88% sensitivity and 81.08% specificity in cross-validation and 80%/75% in testing. Most expanded thyroid clonotypes (frequency above 0.001) were also detected in blood, a finding suggesting that blood repertoires may reflect thyroid immune responses. During validation, the model predicted progression to ophthalmopathy a median of about 6.3 months ahead of onset, with more than 55% sensitivity and under 85% specificity.

V loses 2 bases, J loses 9 bases, and the germline ends lie 11 bases apart. CDR1 and CDR2 were assigned from the germline V gene as SGHTA and FQGTGA. The CDR3 has 13 amino acids, counting the end cysteine and phenylalanine. CDR3 DNA is the only sequence kept; it has 39 bases, read in frame from the first base. This clonotype occurred a few times. Its antigen has not been determined. Base qualities were left out, and no much larger clone turns up one base away. The hyperthyroidism patients were between 18 and 65 years old and newly diagnosed, with a disease duration of less than 2 months. Patients with uncontrolled infections, other autoimmune diseases, pregnancy or lactation were excluded. Clinical symptoms, serum thyroxine and TRAb, thyroid ultrasound, and orbital computed tomography formed the basis for the diagnoses. For progressor patients, blood was drawn at the first diagnosis of hyperthyroidism, before any ophthalmopathy symptoms had appeared. PBMCs were isolated from more than 9 ml of fresh peripheral blood by Ficoll-Paque density gradient centrifugation. Progressor patients were first diagnosed with Graves' hyperthyroidism and then developed ophthalmopathy during follow-up. Total RNA was extracted using Trizol reagent, and RNA quality was assessed on an Agilent 2100 Bioanalyzer.

TCR beta CDR3 regions were amplified from RNA transcripts. The first round of RT-PCR for the TCR CDR3 was performed with the HTBI primer set and the Qiagen OneStep RT-PCR kit. Libraries were constructed in a second round of multiplex PCR, after which size selection and purification were performed. Sequencing of the libraries was done on an Illumina HiSeq2000 using paired-end 100 bp reads. The study's own analysis went as follows. SOAPnuke was used to process the raw data, with reads discarded if the reads contained adapters or uncalled bases, had a mean Phred below 15, or lacked an exact constant-primer or identifier match. High-quality paired reads were merged with COPE v1.2.5, and unique nucleotide sequences were defined as clonotypes. MiTCR v1.1 was used to align the clonotypes against IMGT TRBV, TRBD and TRBJ reference segments. The analysis was restricted to V-J combinations with a frequency above 0.0001, which together covered 99.2% of the repertoires. The TCS score was defined as F50 (clonal expansion) divided by E x V (chaos), with BLOSUM62-based TCRdist calculated between CDR3 peptides within each V-J. Welch's t-statistics and random forest reduced 450 to 600 V-J features to roughly 13, which were used in a naive Bayes classifier (R e1071). Using fastp at Q25 and MiXCR, TCRdb reprocessed the public reads and kept productive beta chains. Entries that share a CDR3 protein sequence are merged under the most common genes and DNA. The V and J calls shown here were made by TCRdb, not taken from the authors' results. In this sample the table shows about 290,000 distinct CDR3 sequences, approximately 12% of which occur a single time. The ten largest clones represent 7% to 8.5% of the sample.

The chain was built from TRBV7-3 and TRBJ2-1; the D gene is unclear. The origin of this receptor is a woman between 25 and 40 years old with Graves' hyperthyroidism that later progressed to Graves' ophthalmopathy. Material: blood. The nucleotide sequence reads TGTGCCAGCAGCTTAGAACCGGCGCGTGAGCAGTTCTTC. Its coded protein is CASSLEPAREQFF.